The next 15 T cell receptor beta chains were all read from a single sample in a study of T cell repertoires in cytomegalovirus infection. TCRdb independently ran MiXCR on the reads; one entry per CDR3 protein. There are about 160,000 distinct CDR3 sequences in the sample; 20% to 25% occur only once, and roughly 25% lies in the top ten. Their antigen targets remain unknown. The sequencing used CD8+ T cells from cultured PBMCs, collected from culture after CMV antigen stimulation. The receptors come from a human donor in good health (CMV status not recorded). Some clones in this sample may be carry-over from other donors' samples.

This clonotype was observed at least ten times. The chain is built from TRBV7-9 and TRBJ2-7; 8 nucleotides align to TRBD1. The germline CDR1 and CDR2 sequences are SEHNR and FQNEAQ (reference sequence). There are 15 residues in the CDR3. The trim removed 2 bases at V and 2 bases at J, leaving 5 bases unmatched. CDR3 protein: CASSLTGQGTYEQYF. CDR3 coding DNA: TGTGCCAGCAGCTTAACTGGACAGGGTACCTACGAGCAGTACTTC.

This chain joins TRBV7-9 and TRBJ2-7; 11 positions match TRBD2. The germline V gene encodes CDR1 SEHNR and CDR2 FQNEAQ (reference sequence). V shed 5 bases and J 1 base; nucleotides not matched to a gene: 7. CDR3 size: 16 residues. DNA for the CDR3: TGTGCCAGCAGCCCTCTAGCGGGAGGTTGGTCCTACGAGCAGTACTTC. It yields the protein CASSPLAGGWSYEQYF.

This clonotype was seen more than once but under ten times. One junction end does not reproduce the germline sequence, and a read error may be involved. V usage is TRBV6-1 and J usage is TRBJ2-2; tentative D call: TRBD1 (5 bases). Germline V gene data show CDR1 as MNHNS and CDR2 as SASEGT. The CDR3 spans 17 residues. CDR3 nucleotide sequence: TGTGCCGGCAGTGAACTGGCGTCGGCAGGGATAGCCGGGGAGCTGTTTTTT. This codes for CAGSELASAGIAGELFF.

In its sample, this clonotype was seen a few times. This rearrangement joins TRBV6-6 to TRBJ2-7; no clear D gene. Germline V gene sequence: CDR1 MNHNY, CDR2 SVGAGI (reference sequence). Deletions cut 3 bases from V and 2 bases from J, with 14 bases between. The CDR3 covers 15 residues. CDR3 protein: CASSYGSAAAYEQYF. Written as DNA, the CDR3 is TGTGCCAGCAGTTATGGTTCAGCCGCCGCCTACGAGCAGTACTTC.

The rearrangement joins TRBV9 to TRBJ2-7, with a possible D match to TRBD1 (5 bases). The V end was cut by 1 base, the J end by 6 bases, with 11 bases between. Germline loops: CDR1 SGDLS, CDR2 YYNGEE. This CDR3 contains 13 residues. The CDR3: CASSVQGMSEQYF. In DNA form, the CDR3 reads TGTGCCAGCAGCGTACAGGGAATGAGCGAGCAGTACTTC.

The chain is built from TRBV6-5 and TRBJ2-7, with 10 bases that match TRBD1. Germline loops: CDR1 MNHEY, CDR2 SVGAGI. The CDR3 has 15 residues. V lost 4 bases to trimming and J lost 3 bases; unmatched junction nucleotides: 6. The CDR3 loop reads CASSFGQGVRYEQYF. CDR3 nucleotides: TGTGCCAGCAGTTTCGGACAGGGGGTCCGCTACGAGCAGTACTTC.

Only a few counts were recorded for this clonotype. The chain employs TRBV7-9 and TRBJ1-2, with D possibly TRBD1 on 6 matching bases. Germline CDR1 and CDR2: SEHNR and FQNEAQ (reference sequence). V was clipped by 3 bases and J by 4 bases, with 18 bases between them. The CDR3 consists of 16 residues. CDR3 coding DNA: TGTGCCAGCAGCTTCGACAGGCAGCACAGAGTCTATGGCTACACCTTC. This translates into CASSFDRQHRVYGYTF.

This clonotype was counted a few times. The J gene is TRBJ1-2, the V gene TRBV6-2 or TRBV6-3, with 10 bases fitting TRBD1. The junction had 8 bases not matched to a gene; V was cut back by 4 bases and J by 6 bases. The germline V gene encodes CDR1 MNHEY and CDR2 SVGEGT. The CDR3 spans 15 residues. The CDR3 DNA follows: TGTGCCAGCAGTTCTCCGACAGGGGGCGCGAATGGCTACACCTTC. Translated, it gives CASSSPTGGANGYTF.

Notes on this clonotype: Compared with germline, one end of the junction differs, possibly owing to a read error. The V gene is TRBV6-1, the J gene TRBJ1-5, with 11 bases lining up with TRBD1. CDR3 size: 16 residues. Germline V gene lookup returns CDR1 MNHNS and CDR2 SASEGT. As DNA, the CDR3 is TGTGCCAGCAGGTCAGCTCGGACAGGGGGCAACCAGCCCCAGCATTTT. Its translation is CASRSARTGGNQPQHF.

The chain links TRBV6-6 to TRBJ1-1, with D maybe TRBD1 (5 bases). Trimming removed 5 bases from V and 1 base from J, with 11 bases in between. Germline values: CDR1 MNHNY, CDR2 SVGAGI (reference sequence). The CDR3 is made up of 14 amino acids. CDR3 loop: CASSRGGANTEAFF. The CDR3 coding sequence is TGTGCCAGCAGTCGGGGCGGTGCGAACACTGAAGCTTTCTTT.

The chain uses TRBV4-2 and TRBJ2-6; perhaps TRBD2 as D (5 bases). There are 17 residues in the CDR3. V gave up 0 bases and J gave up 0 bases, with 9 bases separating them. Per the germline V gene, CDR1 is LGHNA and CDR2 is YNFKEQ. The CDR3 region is CASSQDASSSGANVLTF. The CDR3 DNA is TGTGCCAGCAGCCAAGATGCTAGCAGCTCTGGGGCCAACGTCCTGACTTTC.

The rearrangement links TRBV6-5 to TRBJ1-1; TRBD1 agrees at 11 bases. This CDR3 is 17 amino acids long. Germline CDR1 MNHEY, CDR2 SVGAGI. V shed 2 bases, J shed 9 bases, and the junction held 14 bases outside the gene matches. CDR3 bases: TGTGCCAGCAGTTACCTAGGACAGGGGGCGCGTCTCCTGAAAGCTTTCTTT. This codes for CASSYLGQGARLLKAFF.

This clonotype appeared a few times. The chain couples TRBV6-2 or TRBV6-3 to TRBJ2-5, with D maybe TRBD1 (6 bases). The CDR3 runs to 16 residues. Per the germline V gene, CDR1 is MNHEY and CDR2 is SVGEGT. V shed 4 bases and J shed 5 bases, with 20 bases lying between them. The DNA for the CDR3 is TGTGCCAGCAGTTTCGTCCCTGGACAGAGAGGGGAGACCCAGTACTTC. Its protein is CASSFVPGQRGETQYF.

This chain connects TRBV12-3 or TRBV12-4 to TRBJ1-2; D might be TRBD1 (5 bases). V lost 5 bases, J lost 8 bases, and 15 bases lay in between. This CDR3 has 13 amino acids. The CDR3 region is CASSGGGILGYTF. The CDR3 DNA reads TGTGCCAGCAGTGGGGGGGGAATCCTCGGCTACACCTTC.

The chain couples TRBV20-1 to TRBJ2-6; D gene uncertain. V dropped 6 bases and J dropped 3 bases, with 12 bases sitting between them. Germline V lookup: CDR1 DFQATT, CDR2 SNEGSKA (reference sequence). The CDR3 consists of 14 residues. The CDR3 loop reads CSARTVGGANVLTF. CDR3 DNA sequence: TGCAGTGCCAGGACGGTTGGTGGGGCCAACGTCCTGACTTTC.